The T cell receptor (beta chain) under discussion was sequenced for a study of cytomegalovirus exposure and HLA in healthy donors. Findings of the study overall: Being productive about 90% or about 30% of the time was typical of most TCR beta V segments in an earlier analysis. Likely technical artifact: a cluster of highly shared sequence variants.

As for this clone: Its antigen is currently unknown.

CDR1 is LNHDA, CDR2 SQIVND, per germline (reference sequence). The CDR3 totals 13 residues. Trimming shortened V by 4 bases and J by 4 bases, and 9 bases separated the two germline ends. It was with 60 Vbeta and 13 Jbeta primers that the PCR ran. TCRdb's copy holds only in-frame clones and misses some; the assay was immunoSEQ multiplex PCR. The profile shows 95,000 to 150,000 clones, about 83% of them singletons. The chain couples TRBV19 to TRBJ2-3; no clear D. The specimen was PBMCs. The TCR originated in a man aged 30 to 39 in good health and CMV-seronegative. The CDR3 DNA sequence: TGTGCCAGTAGTACCGCAAGAGCAGATACGCAGTATTTT. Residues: CASSTARADTQYF.